This T cell receptor (beta chain) was profiled in a study of cytomegalovirus exposure and HLA in healthy donors. The study's findings and limits: Researchers counted over 150 TCR beta chains as cytomegalovirus-associated. There were three CMV-associated chains whose specificity for CMV antigens was confirmed in vitro.

The CDR3 extends over 17 amino acids. Trimming stripped 2 bases from V and 7 bases from J, with 21 bases between. CDR1 SGHTA and CDR2 FQGNSA come from the germline V gene. Points on this clone: Its antigen is as yet unknown.

The donors were members of the validation cohort comprising over a hundred subjects, separate from the roughly 600-subject first cohort. TCRdb's copy holds only in-frame clones and misses some; the assay was immunoSEQ multiplex PCR. The data hold some 250,000 clones, with approximately 83% observed a single time. V gene TRBV7-2 combines with J gene TRBJ2-1, with TRBD2 as a possible D gene (5 bases). Material for sequencing was PBMCs. This TCR was sampled from a woman aged 25 to 39 in good health and CMV-seropositive. CDR3 DNA: TGTGCCAGCAGCTTAAGAGGAGCTGCGCGGGTAGATAATGAGCAGTTCTTC. Amino acid sequence: CASSLRGAARVDNEQFF.